This T cell receptor beta chain derives from a study of radiotherapy plus CTLA-4 blockade in lung cancer (dated by TCRdb to between 2017 and 2018). Regarding the study in general: Among enrolled patients, 15% to 20% had an objective response and 31% reached disease control. Results the study describes overall, beyond this receptor: After treatment with radiotherapy and ipilimumab, TCR clones that came from tumors expanded in the peripheral blood. Increased serum interferon-beta after radiation, together with early dynamic changes in blood T cell clones, were reported to be the strongest predictors of response.

In this study, focal radiation therapy paired with CTLA-4 blockade (ipilimumab) was tested in patients who had chemo-refractory metastatic non-small-cell lung cancer. From the germline V gene, CDR1 is ENHRY and CDR2 is SYGVKD. Ends trimmed: V by 6 bases, J by 0 bases; bases unmatched to a gene: 2. From the cysteine up to the phenylalanine, the CDR3 has a length of 14 residues. The read is trimmed to its CDR3 DNA, 42 bases read in frame from base 1. Library construction relied on the immunoSEQ multiplex PCR assay. Sourced from immuneACCESS, this table was stored by TCRdb with only in-frame sequences that have V and J called. A share of the clones is absent; for the studies checked, an unresolved V gene accounts for under half, and the remainder has no known explanation. For this sample there are some 90,000 clones; 80% to 85% appear just once. The ten biggest clones cover 0.75% to 0.95% of the sample.

To note about this clone: Its antigen has not been determined. No per-base quality is available; no much larger clone lies one base away.

This clonotype originated in a human donor with non-small cell lung cancer who had stable disease on radiotherapy plus ipilimumab. Source: peripheral blood, taken from a patient treated with radiotherapy plus ipilimumab. This chain is built from TRBV10-3 and TRBJ1-1; TRBD1 fits 9 bases in the junction. The CDR3 amino acid sequence is: CAIRGQGLNTEAFF. The bases read TGTGCCATCAGGGGACAGGGCTTGAACACTGAAGCTTTCTTT.